The 18 T cell receptor beta chains reported below all come from one sample, sequenced in a study of cytomegalovirus exposure and HLA in healthy donors. Some clones are missing from TCRdb's copy, which holds only in-frame ones; the method was immunoSEQ multiplex PCR. The table lists over 45,000 clones, 90% of them singletons. The sample was PBMCs. The receptors shown here come from a man aged 18-30 years in good health and CMV-seronegative.

V is TRBV6-1 and J is TRBJ2-2, with D uncertain. Looked up from germline, CDR1 is MNHNS and CDR2 is SASEGT. The CDR3 extends over 15 amino acids. V dropped 7 bases and J dropped 4 bases, with 16 bases sitting between them. In DNA, the CDR3 is TGTGCCAGCACCCTTGGAGCTTCGGGCACCGGGGAGCTGTTTTTT. Amino acid sequence: CASTLGASGTGELFF.

The chain joins TRBV30 to TRBJ2-6, with D possibly matching TRBD1 (6 bases). CDR3 size: 16 residues. Per germline, CDR1 GTSNPN and CDR2 SVGIG (reference sequence). V lost 5 bases and J lost 0, with 14 bases in between. The CDR3 DNA reads TGTGCCTGGGCCGCGACAGGAACCTCTGGGGCCAACGTCCTGACTTTC. Translating it yields CAWAATGTSGANVLTF.

The V call is TRBV7-9, the J call TRBJ1-1; unclear D gene. The CDR3 is made up of 17 amino acids. Trimming pared 4 bases from V and 3 bases from J, leaving 21 bases between. Germline lookup yields CDR1 SEHNR and CDR2 FQNEAQ (reference sequence). The CDR3 sequence is CASSSGGGTRSYTEAFF. In DNA, the CDR3 is TGTGCCAGCAGCTCGGGTGGTGGAACTCGCTCTTACACTGAAGCTTTCTTT.

J is TRBJ2-7 and V is TRBV6-1; tentative D call: TRBD2 (6 bases). The CDR3 is 13 amino acids. Germline V CDR1 and CDR2: MNHNS, SASEGT. V was cut by 7 bases and J by 0 bases, with 10 bases left in between. The CDR3: CASTWGDSYEQYF. The CDR3 nucleotides are TGTGCCAGCACCTGGGGGGACTCCTACGAGCAGTACTTC.

V usage is TRBV7-3 and J usage is TRBJ2-5; TRBD2 agrees at 8 bases. The CDR3 contains 16 residues. The germline V gene has CDR1 SGHTA and CDR2 FQGTGA. The V and J ends lost 4 bases and 7 bases, in that order; junction bases with no gene match: 14. The CDR3, as DNA: TGTGCCAGCAGCTCCCTCACTAGCGGCAAGGTGGGGACCCAGTACTTC. Translating it yields CASSSLTSGKVGTQYF. The full variable domain, completed using reference TRBV7-3 and TRBJ2-5, is GAGVSQTPSNKVTEKGKYVELRCDPISGHTALYWYRQSLGQGPEFLIYFQGTGAADDSGLPNDRFFAVRPEGSVSTLKIQRTERGDSAVYLCASSSLTSGKVGTQYFGPGTRLLVL.

The chain couples TRBV9 to TRBJ2-1, with 8 bases fitting TRBD2. CDR3 length: 18 residues. Trimming cost V 3 bases and J 5 bases; bases outside gene matches: 16. CDR1 and CDR2 (germline): SGDLS, YYNGEE. CDR3 DNA: TGTGCCAGCAGCGCTCCTTCCGGGAGGGCAGGAAGCAACAATGAGCAGTTCTTC. This translates into CASSAPSGRAGSNNEQFF.

This clone appeared a single time. The chain is built from TRBV5-1 and TRBJ2-3; 12 bases map to TRBD1. With 0 bases clipped from V and 5 bases from J, the junction kept 7 bases outside the gene matches. CDR1 SGHRS and CDR2 YFSETQ come from the germline V gene. CDR3 length equals 17 residues. DNA of the CDR3: TGCGCCAGCAGCTTGGAGGGGGACAGGGGGCTCGGAGATACGCAGTATTTT. Translating it yields CASSLEGDRGLGDTQYF.

This chain connects TRBV28 to TRBJ2-7; TRBD1 agrees at 8 bases. Germline CDR1 is MDHEN and CDR2 is SYDVKM. This CDR3 is built from 12 residues. J lost 11 bases, V lost 5 bases, and 8 bases had no gene match. The DNA of the CDR3 is TGTGCCAGCAGTCTAACAGACAGGGGAGAGTACTTC. It specifies CASSLTDRGEYF.

This clone has only one observation. The V call is TRBV2, the J call TRBJ2-1; 7 bases align to TRBD2. J lost 7 bases, V lost 4 bases, and 10 bases had no gene match. The length of the CDR3 is 15 residues. CDR1 and CDR2 from the germline V gene are SNHLY and FYNNEI. CDR3 in amino acids: CASSVLERGGNEQFF. The DNA of the CDR3 is TGTGCCAGCAGTGTATTGGAGCGGGGTGGGAATGAGCAGTTCTTC.

This clone was seen only once. The chain couples TRBV7-3 to TRBJ2-1; D gene uncertain. The germline gives CDR1 SGHTA, CDR2 FQGTGA. V shed 1 base and J shed 8 bases, with 12 bases lying between them. The CDR3 has 14 amino acids. The CDR3 is CASSLKFSSDEQFF. In DNA, the CDR3 is TGTGCCAGCAGCTTAAAATTCTCGTCCGATGAGCAGTTCTTC.

The chain is built from TRBV6-8 and TRBJ2-3; D is undetermined. This CDR3 has 13 residues. The V gene's germline CDR1 is MNHGY and CDR2 SAAAGT. V was pared by 6 bases and J by 3 bases, with 10 bases between. The CDR3: CASRPGTTDTQYF. The CDR3, as DNA: TGTGCCAGCAGGCCAGGAACAACAGATACGCAGTATTTT.

V usage is TRBV7-9 and J usage is TRBJ1-2; tentative D call: TRBD1 (6 bases). The CDR3 loop spans 13 amino acids. Deletions cut 5 bases from V and 3 bases from J, with 10 bases between. Germline CDR1 is SEHNR and CDR2 is FQNEAQ (reference sequence). Here the CDR3 reads CASSRGGHYGYTF. The DNA of the CDR3 is TGTGCCAGCAGCCGGGGGGGCCACTATGGCTACACCTTC. Based on the CDR3 plus reference TRBV7-9 and TRBJ1-2, the full variable domain is DTGVSQNPRHKITKRGQNVTFRCDPISEHNRLYWYRQTLGQGPEFLTYFQNEAQLEKSRLLSDRFSAERPKGSFSTLEIQRTEQGDSAMYLCASSRGGHYGYTFGSGTRLTVV.

The chain employs TRBV19 and TRBJ1-2, with 10 positions matching TRBD1. The CDR3 is made up of 15 amino acids. Germline V gene sequence: CDR1 LNHDA, CDR2 SQIVND (reference sequence). V shed 5 bases, J shed 1 base, and the junction held 4 bases outside the gene matches. In DNA, the CDR3 is TGTGCCAGTAGTCCTGACAGGGGGCTTAACTATGGCTACACCTTC. Translated, it gives CASSPDRGLNYGYTF.

This rearrangement joins TRBV7-9 to TRBJ1-2; no definite D call. Trimming left V 8 bases short and J 4 bases short, with 11 bases between. From germline, CDR1 is SEHNR and CDR2 FQNEAQ (reference sequence). This CDR3 has 12 amino acids. Here the CDR3 reads CASEASGYGYTF. Here the CDR3 DNA reads TGTGCCAGCGAGGCTTCGGGCTATGGCTACACCTTC.

This rearrangement joins TRBV11-3 to TRBJ2-1, with D tentatively TRBD2 (6 bases). V shed 2 bases and J shed 6 bases, with 11 bases lying between them. From germline, CDR1 is SGHNT and CDR2 YENEEA. This CDR3 comprises 14 residues. This chain's CDR3 is CASSLTGDSNEQFF. CDR3 DNA sequence: TGTGCCAGCAGCTTAACGGGAGACAGCAATGAGCAGTTCTTC.

The J gene is TRBJ2-7, the V gene TRBV7-2; 9 bases match TRBD1. The CDR3 is 15 residues long. V trimming: 5 bases; J trimming: 2 bases; junction bases outside the gene matches: 7. The germline V gene has CDR1 SGHTA and CDR2 FQGNSA. This CDR3 reads CASSETGTGTYEQYF. The CDR3 region has the DNA TGTGCCAGCAGCGAAACCGGGACAGGGACCTACGAGCAGTACTTC. Full variable domain (remainder filled in from reference TRBV7-2 and TRBJ2-7): GAGVSQSPSNKVTEKGKDVELRCDPISGHTALYWYRQSLGQGLEFLIYFQGNSAPDKSGLPSDRFSAERTGGSVSTLTIQRTQQEDSAVYLCASSETGTGTYEQYFGPGTRLTVT.

J is TRBJ2-7 and V is TRBV5-5, with 12 bases lining up with TRBD2. CDR1 SGHKS and CDR2 YYEKEE come from the germline V gene (reference sequence). This CDR3 is built from 15 residues. J lost 3 bases, V lost 3 bases, and 4 bases had no gene match. The DNA for the CDR3 is TGTGCCAGCAGCTCCGGACTAGCGGGGTACTACGAGCAGTACTTC. This encodes CASSSGLAGYYEQYF. Combining the CDR3 with reference TRBV5-5 and TRBJ2-7 gives the whole variable domain DAGVTQSPTHLIKTRGQQVTLRCSPISGHKSVSWYQQVLGQGPQFIFQYYEKEERGRGNFPDRFSARQFPNYSSELNVNALLLGDSALYLCASSSGLAGYYEQYFGPGTRLTVT.

CDR3 nucleotides: TGTGCCAGCAGTGAAGTGCGGTTCTTGAGCTCCTACGAGCAGTACTTC. Translation gives CASSEVRFLSSYEQYF. The genes are TRBV6-1 and TRBJ2-7; D gene uncertain. The ends were cut back, 1 base at V and 0 bases at J, with 13 bases in the middle. The CDR3 covers 16 residues. Germline V lookup: CDR1 MNHNS, CDR2 SASEGT.